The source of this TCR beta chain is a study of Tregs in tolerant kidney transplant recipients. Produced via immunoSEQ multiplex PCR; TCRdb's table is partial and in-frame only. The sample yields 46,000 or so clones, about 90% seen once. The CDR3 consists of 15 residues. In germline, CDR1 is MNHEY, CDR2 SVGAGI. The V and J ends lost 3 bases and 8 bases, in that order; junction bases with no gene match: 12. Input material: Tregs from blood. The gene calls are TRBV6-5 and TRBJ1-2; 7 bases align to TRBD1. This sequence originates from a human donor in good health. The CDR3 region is CASSYTFQGGGGYTF. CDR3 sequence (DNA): TGTGCCAGCAGTTATACATTTCAGGGGGGCGGCGGCTACACCTTC.